This TCR beta chain was found in a study of cytomegalovirus exposure and HLA in healthy donors. Study-wide results and limits: Whilst most TCR sequences proved rare, a subset of public TCRs occurred across many donors. Common viral pathogens (according to a later analysis) appeared linked to several of the most significant clusters.

This CDR3 has 15 amino acids. Per germline, CDR1 MNHEY and CDR2 SMNVEV (reference sequence). In the case of this clone: What it recognizes is unknown. The junction differs from germline at one of its ends, possibly a read error.

A multiplex PCR was run with 60 Vbeta primers and 13 Jbeta primers. Clones were read by immunoSEQ multiplex PCR, and TCRdb kept only the in-frame ones, dropping some. The sample carries about 98,000 clones, about 74% recorded once. The rearrangement links TRBV27 to TRBJ2-6; tentatively, D is TRBD1 (6 bases). Source material: PBMCs. The TCR comes from a male donor in good health and CMV-seropositive. The CDR3 region is CASTTGLAGANGLTF. For the CDR3, the DNA is TGTGCCAGCACAACAGGGTTAGCCGGGGCCAACGGCCTGACTTTC.